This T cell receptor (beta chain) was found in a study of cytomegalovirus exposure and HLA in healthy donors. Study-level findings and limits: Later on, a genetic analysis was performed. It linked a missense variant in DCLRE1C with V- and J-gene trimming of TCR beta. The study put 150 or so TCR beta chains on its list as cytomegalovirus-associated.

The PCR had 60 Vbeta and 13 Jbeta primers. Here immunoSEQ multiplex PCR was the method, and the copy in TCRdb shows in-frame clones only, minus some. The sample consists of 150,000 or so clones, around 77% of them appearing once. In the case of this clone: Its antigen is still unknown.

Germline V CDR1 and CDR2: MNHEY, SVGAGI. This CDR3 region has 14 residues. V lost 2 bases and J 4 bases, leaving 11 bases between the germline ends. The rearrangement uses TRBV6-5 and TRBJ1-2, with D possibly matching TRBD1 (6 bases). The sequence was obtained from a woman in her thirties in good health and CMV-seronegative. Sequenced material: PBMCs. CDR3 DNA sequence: TGTGCCAGCAGTTACGCAACAGGGACCTATGGCTACACCTTC. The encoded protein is CASSYATGTYGYTF.